These 10 T cell receptor beta chains came from one sample sequenced in a study of T-cell memory formation after mild COVID-19 (dated by TCRdb to the early 2020s). The library was built by means of 5' RACE. Instrument used: Illumina NovaSeq 6000. In TCRdb, the public reads were trimmed at Q25 with fastp and aligned with MiXCR, with productive beta chains retained. Each entry is one CDR3 protein sequence, shown with its most common DNA and genes. The sample table lists hundreds of thousands of distinct CDR3 sequences, about 19% of them with a count of one. Around 8.4% of the sample comes from the top ten. Material for sequencing was PBMCs or a T cell subset sorted from them (not recorded which). The source is an adult woman who had mild COVID-19 (a few samples of this study predate the infection). The sample titles of this study are shuffled in the database, so cell type and time point are left out; the donor was told from shared clones.

This clonotype was counted at least ten times. This sequence joins TRBV7-9 and TRBJ2-7; 12 nucleotides agree with TRBD1. The CDR3 is 18 amino acids. Per the germline V gene, CDR1 is SEHNR and CDR2 is FQNEAQ (reference sequence). V lost 2 bases, J lost 0 bases, and 8 bases stayed unmatched. The CDR3 coding sequence is TGTGCCAGCAGCTTAAGGCCGGGACAGGGGGCGGACTCCTACGAGCAGTACTTC. Translating gives CASSLRPGQGADSYEQYF.

This clonotype was seen only a few times. The rearrangement links TRBV5-1 to TRBJ2-5, with TRBD1 matching 10 bases. The CDR3 is 16 amino acids. V shed 4 bases, J shed 2 bases, and the junction held 8 bases outside the gene matches. Per the germline V gene, CDR1 is SGHRS and CDR2 is YFSETQ. CDR3 residues: CASSPRDRGNQETQYF. For the CDR3, the DNA is TGCGCCAGCAGCCCCCGGGACAGGGGAAATCAAGAGACCCAGTACTTC.

This clonotype has a handful of counts. The chain is built from TRBV12-3 or TRBV12-4 and TRBJ1-1; D is perhaps TRBD1 (6 bases). Trimming removed 7 bases at V and 7 bases at J, with 22 bases between. The CDR3 covers 15 residues. The CDR3 protein is CASTRSGGQAGEAFF. The CDR3 DNA is TGTGCCAGCACGCGGAGCGGGGGCCAGGCGGGTGAAGCTTTCTTT.

The rearrangement uses TRBV6-6 and TRBJ2-7, with 8 bases that match TRBD2. The trim removed 7 bases at V and 0 bases at J, leaving 11 bases unmatched. CDR1 MNHNY and CDR2 SVGAGI come from the germline V gene (reference sequence). The CDR3 has 16 amino acids. Here the CDR3 reads CASKGQGLELSYEQYF. DNA of the CDR3: TGTGCCAGCAAGGGGCAGGGACTAGAACTCTCCTACGAGCAGTACTTC.

This clonotype showed up just a few times. The chain combines TRBV7-9 with TRBJ2-3; no definite D call. V shed 5 bases and J shed 2 bases, with 14 bases lying between them. The CDR3 extends over 15 amino acids. Per the germline V gene, CDR1 is SEHNR and CDR2 is FQNEAQ (reference sequence). The CDR3 is CASSTVAAHTDTQYF. CDR3 coding DNA: TGTGCCAGCAGCACGGTAGCCGCCCACACAGATACGCAGTATTTT.

The CDR3 spells CASSPHPDGSYEQYF. CDR3 DNA sequence: TGTGCCAGCAGCCCGCATCCCGATGGCTCCTACGAGCAGTACTTC. The gene calls are TRBV5-5 and TRBJ2-7; D ambiguous. The germline V gene encodes CDR1 SGHKS and CDR2 YYEKEE (reference sequence). This CDR3 region has 15 residues. V was trimmed by 4 bases and J by 0 bases, leaving 14 bases between them.

This clonotype has only a few counts. The J gene is TRBJ1-1, the V gene TRBV20-1; tentatively, D is TRBD1 (5 bases). The V end lost 6 bases, the J end lost 10 bases, and 15 bases lay between the germline ends. The CDR3 runs to 11 residues. Per germline, CDR1 DFQATT and CDR2 SNEGSKA (reference sequence). As DNA, the CDR3 is TGCAGTGCGCGGACACCTTATACAGCTTTCTTT. It yields the protein CSARTPYTAFF.

This clonotype has just a few counts. The V and J genes are TRBV5-5 and TRBJ2-3; 9 bases fit TRBD2. Trimming at V came to 0 bases and at J to 6 bases, leaving 2 bases not matched to a gene. The CDR3 is 14 residues long. From germline, CDR1 is SGHKS and CDR2 YYEKEE (reference sequence). The CDR3 loop is CASSLGTSEDTQYF. CDR3 sequence (DNA): TGTGCCAGCAGCTTGGGGACTAGCGAGGATACGCAGTATTTT.

This clonotype was recorded at least ten times. This chain uses TRBV12-3 or TRBV12-4 with TRBJ2-7, with D perhaps being TRBD1 or TRBD2 (6 bases each). With 5 bases removed from V and 3 bases from J, the gap between germline ends came to 14 bases. The CDR3 has 14 residues. The CDR3, as DNA: TGTGCCAGCAGTGAGACAGGCGGGGTCTACGAGCAGTACTTC. Amino acid sequence: CASSETGGVYEQYF.

This clonotype turned up a few times. The chain joins TRBV5-1 to TRBJ2-1; D remains ambiguous. The CDR3 is 16 amino acids. Germline CDR1 and CDR2: SGHRS and YFSETQ. Trimming took off 6 bases at V and 3 bases at J, with 19 bases between the two ends. CDR3 nucleotides: TGCGCCAGCACCCCAGGCCCGAACCAACTCTACAATGAGCAGTTCTTC. Protein sequence: CASTPGPNQLYNEQFF.